This TCR beta chain stems from a study of blood T cell repertoires in COVID-19. About the research overall: The United States, Italy and Spain supplied acute and convalescent COVID-19 samples. Nucleic acid was either cDNA or gDNA, and it came from T cells, B-cell-depleted T cells, or PBMCs.

Germline CDR1 reads SGHRS; CDR2 reads YFSETQ. The CDR3 covers 15 residues. After removal of 2 bases from V and 6 bases from J, the junction contained 9 bases not matched to a gene. Source study methods: Estimates of nucleated cell counts were drawn from the amplification of reference gene primers. Libraries were prepared by immunoSEQ multiplex PCR; TCRdb keeps only in-frame clonotypes and omits some of them. The V and J calls and clone size were taken over from that table, and D and trimming were inferred from the DNA. The sample includes about 400,000 clones, approximately 90% of them seen just once.

Material for sequencing was peripheral blood. The clonotype was recovered from a woman under 40 with acute or convalescent COVID-19. V gene TRBV5-1 combines with J gene TRBJ2-7; 9 bases match TRBD1. The CDR3 DNA sequence: TGCGCCAGCAGCTTACTCCGGACAGGGGACCGCGAGCAGTACTTC. It is translated as CASSLLRTGDREQYF. The whole variable domain, remainder taken from reference TRBV5-1 and TRBJ2-7, is KAGVTQTPRYLIKTRGQQVTLSCSPISGHRSVSWYQQTPGQGLQFLFEYFSETQRNKGNFPGRFSGRQFSNSRSEMNVSTLELGDSALYLCASSLLRTGDREQYFGPGTRLTVT.